The T cell receptor beta chain under discussion was sequenced for a study of beta chain features in type 1 diabetes listed by TCRdb under 2018. Some background on the complete study: Patients and healthy donors did not differ in mean age, gender distribution, total cell number or subset yield. Across all samples, fewer than 130 million sorted cells were examined, and cell number per subset correlated strongly with RNA yield. In the study, TCRB repertoires of sorted circulating CD4+ T cell subsets from recently diagnosed type 1 diabetes patients were compared with those of matched healthy donors. Regulatory and stem cell-like memory subsets were isolated from only 8 patients and 8 healthy donors, whereas naive and central memory subsets came from all 28 donors.

V is shortened by 4 bases, J by 2 bases, and the region joining them spans 7 bases. From the germline V gene, CDR1 is SGHRS and CDR2 is YFSETQ. CDR3 length: 12 amino acids, cysteine to phenylalanine. Just CDR3 DNA is preserved here, 36 bases in frame from base 1. This clone was counted between two and nine times. Its target antigen remains unknown. Base qualities were left out, and no much larger clone turns up one base away. Other nucleotide sequences from this sample produce the same CDR3. All of the isolated RNA was reverse transcribed with the High Capacity cDNA Reverse Transcription Kit, so expressed TCRB transcripts were sequenced. Deep immunoSEQ sequencing was performed on naive, central memory and regulatory T cell samples, with an average of about 4 million total reads per sample. Sorted cells were lysed in RLT buffer, and RNA was extracted using DNase-treated RNeasy Micro or Mini kits according to cell number. Each cell subset was processed separately to prevent cross-contamination, with patient and healthy donor samples processed together. The immunoSEQ multiplex PCR was used to amplify TCRB sequences from cDNA, generating 87-bp fragments that spanned the CDR3 region. Sequencing of the amplicons was performed on the Illumina HiSeq platform. Under the source paper's analysis protocol: PCR bias was corrected computationally using synthetic template baselines, and reads within Hamming distance 2 were collapsed, with unmergeable singletons discarded. Reads were aligned against IMGT so that V, D and J genes, CDR3 length and insertions or deletions at six rearrangement sites could be assigned. Clonotype counts were normalized to sorted cell number within each subset before computing true diversity and Gini coefficients with the tcR R package. Repertoire sharing was quantified using the overlap coefficient calculated on TCRB nucleotide sequences. Out-of-frame TCRB sequences from naive cells were analyzed to stand in for the pre-selection repertoire. Sourced from immuneACCESS, this table was stored by TCRdb with only in-frame sequences that have V and J called. A share of the clones is absent; for the studies checked, an unresolved V gene accounts for under half, and the remainder has no known explanation. V, J and clone size reflect that table, while D and trimming were determined from the DNA. For this sample there are about 660,000 clones; 11% to 15% appear just once. Roughly 0.04% of the sample belongs to the ten largest clones.

A single peripheral blood draw of around 120 mL on average was collected from each donor into heparinised tubes. A BD FACSAria II was used to sort naive, central memory, regulatory and stem cell-like memory CD4+ T cells with a panel that included CD45RO, CCR7, CD25, CD127, CD95 and CD27. Purity was above 98% for every sorted population. Right away, PBMCs were isolated by Lymphoprep density gradient centrifugation and were stained directly, with no culture step. So that batch effects would be minimized, each experiment stained and sorted samples in pairs, pairing one healthy donor with one patient. Overall results and qualifications from the work: Only small numbers of individuals were included in the HLA sub-analyses, which left unresolved whether HLA type had any influence on TCRB rearrangement. Naive, central memory and regulatory TCRB repertoires appeared to be more similar among patients than among healthy donors. Because cDNA rather than genomic DNA was sequenced, highly expressing activated cells could have been over-represented, although no difference in activation and CD3 levels was found between groups. PCR might favor shorter templates, but patient and control samples were amplified and corrected together, so any skew would affect both groups equally. Patients with type 1 diabetes made fewer insertions and deleted more nucleotides at VDJ recombination sites, implying thymic rearrangement abnormalities. Type 1 diabetes patients showed a moderate but significant shortening of TCRB CDR3 length in all four CD4+ subsets.

This clonotype was sampled from a man between 18 and 35 years old with type 1 diabetes. Sequenced material: naive CD4+ T cells from blood. The cell subset or site label, as the study defines it: true naive CD4+ T cells. The chain is assembled from TRBV5-1 and TRBJ2-7; 5 matching bases give a weak D call of TRBD2. The CDR3 amino acid sequence is: CASSPGTYEQYF. The sequence in DNA is TGCGCCAGCAGCCCCGGGACCTACGAGCAGTACTTC.